This T cell receptor beta chain was recorded in a study of T cells after yellow fever vaccination. Across the study: The fractions with low cell numbers were processed using SMART-Seq v4 Ultra Low Input.

Broader study findings: The booster response re-showed most primary clones: more than 95% CD4, 88% CD8. Weaker overall, the secondary response nonetheless peaked faster (day 5 versus 15).

This clonotype was detected a few times. Its antigen is still unknown. After removal of 3 bases from V and 2 bases from J, the junction contained 6 bases not matched to a gene. The CDR3 contains 16 residues. Germline-derived CDR1 and CDR2 are SGHNT and YYREEE (reference sequence). A universal primer site and UMIs were added as TCR cDNA was made by 5'RACE template switching. TCRdb processed the 5' RACE reads anew with MiXCR; each CDR3 protein has one entry. This table holds about 300,000 distinct CDR3 sequences, around 6.8% found once. Sequenced here: PBMCs, sampled around 45 days after the first yellow fever vaccination. The chain uses TRBV5-4 and TRBJ2-1, with 9 bases aligning to TRBD2. The clonotype originates from a man aged 18 to 29 who received the YFV17D yellow fever vaccine. The CDR3 protein is CASSSVSGGAYNEQFF. The CDR3, as DNA: TGTGCCAGCAGCTCTGTTAGCGGGGGCGCCTACAATGAGCAGTTCTTC.